Given below is one T cell receptor (beta chain) in context. This sample stems from a study of blood T cell repertoires in COVID-19. Germline loops: CDR1 SNHLY, CDR2 FYNNEI. This CDR3 contains 15 residues. V was trimmed by 11 bases and J by 7 bases, leaving 24 bases between them. Generated by immunoSEQ multiplex PCR, the TCRdb table keeps only in-frame clones and is missing some. The table includes about 210,000 clones, roughly 81% detected once. The sequenced sample was peripheral blood. This chain uses TRBV2 with TRBJ2-4, with TRBD2 as a possible D gene (6 bases). This clonotype originated in a woman over 75 with acute or convalescent COVID-19. CDR3 residues: CAREDPDKAGNIQYF. In nucleotides, the CDR3 is TGTGCCCGCGAGGACCCCGACAAGGCGGGGAACATTCAGTACTTC.